This section outlines one T cell receptor (beta chain) sequence together with its context. This specimen belongs to a study of OX40 agonist ivuxolimab in advanced cancers. The overall study: Patients received the agonistic anti-OX40 (CD134) antibody ivuxolimab.

The V and J ends lost 3 bases and 4 bases respectively, with 9 bases between them. Germline CDR1 reads KGHSH; CDR2 reads LQKENI. CDR3 size: 13 residues. Profiling relied on immunoSEQ multiplex PCR, and the TCRdb table lists in-frame clones only, not all of them. The sample holds roughly 61,000 clones, around 90% seen once. The V and J genes are TRBV18 and TRBJ1-2, with a weak D call TRBD1 (5 bases). The TCR comes from an adult with an advanced solid tumor such as melanoma, head and neck, liver or kidney cancer. This specimen consisted of CD4+ or CD8+ T cells sorted from blood, obtained in a trial of the OX40 agonist ivuxolimab. The CDR3, as DNA: TGTGCCAGCTCACCTGGGGACGGCTATGGCTACACCTTC. Its translation: CASSPGDGYGYTF.